At least ten counts were recorded for the clone carrying this TCR beta chain. Its antigen is unknown. TCRdb re-derived calls from the 5' RACE reads in MiXCR, one entry per CDR3 protein. The sample lists approximately 690,000 distinct CDR3 sequences; around 6% were seen once. The data belong to a study of identical twins. Study-level results: Fewer insertions were carried by abundant cord blood beta clonotypes, but none was seen in memory repertoires. The analysis was cross-sectional rather than longitudinal within donors.

This CDR3 has 16 amino acids. Looked up from germline, CDR1 is MNHEY and CDR2 is SVGAGI. The V gene end was trimmed by 2 bases and the J gene end by 5 bases; junction bases not matched to a gene: 7. Material: naive T cells sorted from blood. The source of this sequence is a man between 18 and 35 years old in good health. The rearrangement joins TRBV6-5 to TRBJ2-3, with 10 bases identical to TRBD2. CDR3 nucleotides: TGTGCCAGCAGTTACGTAGCGGGAGGATTTGGAGATACGCAGTATTTT. As protein: CASSYVAGGFGDTQYF.